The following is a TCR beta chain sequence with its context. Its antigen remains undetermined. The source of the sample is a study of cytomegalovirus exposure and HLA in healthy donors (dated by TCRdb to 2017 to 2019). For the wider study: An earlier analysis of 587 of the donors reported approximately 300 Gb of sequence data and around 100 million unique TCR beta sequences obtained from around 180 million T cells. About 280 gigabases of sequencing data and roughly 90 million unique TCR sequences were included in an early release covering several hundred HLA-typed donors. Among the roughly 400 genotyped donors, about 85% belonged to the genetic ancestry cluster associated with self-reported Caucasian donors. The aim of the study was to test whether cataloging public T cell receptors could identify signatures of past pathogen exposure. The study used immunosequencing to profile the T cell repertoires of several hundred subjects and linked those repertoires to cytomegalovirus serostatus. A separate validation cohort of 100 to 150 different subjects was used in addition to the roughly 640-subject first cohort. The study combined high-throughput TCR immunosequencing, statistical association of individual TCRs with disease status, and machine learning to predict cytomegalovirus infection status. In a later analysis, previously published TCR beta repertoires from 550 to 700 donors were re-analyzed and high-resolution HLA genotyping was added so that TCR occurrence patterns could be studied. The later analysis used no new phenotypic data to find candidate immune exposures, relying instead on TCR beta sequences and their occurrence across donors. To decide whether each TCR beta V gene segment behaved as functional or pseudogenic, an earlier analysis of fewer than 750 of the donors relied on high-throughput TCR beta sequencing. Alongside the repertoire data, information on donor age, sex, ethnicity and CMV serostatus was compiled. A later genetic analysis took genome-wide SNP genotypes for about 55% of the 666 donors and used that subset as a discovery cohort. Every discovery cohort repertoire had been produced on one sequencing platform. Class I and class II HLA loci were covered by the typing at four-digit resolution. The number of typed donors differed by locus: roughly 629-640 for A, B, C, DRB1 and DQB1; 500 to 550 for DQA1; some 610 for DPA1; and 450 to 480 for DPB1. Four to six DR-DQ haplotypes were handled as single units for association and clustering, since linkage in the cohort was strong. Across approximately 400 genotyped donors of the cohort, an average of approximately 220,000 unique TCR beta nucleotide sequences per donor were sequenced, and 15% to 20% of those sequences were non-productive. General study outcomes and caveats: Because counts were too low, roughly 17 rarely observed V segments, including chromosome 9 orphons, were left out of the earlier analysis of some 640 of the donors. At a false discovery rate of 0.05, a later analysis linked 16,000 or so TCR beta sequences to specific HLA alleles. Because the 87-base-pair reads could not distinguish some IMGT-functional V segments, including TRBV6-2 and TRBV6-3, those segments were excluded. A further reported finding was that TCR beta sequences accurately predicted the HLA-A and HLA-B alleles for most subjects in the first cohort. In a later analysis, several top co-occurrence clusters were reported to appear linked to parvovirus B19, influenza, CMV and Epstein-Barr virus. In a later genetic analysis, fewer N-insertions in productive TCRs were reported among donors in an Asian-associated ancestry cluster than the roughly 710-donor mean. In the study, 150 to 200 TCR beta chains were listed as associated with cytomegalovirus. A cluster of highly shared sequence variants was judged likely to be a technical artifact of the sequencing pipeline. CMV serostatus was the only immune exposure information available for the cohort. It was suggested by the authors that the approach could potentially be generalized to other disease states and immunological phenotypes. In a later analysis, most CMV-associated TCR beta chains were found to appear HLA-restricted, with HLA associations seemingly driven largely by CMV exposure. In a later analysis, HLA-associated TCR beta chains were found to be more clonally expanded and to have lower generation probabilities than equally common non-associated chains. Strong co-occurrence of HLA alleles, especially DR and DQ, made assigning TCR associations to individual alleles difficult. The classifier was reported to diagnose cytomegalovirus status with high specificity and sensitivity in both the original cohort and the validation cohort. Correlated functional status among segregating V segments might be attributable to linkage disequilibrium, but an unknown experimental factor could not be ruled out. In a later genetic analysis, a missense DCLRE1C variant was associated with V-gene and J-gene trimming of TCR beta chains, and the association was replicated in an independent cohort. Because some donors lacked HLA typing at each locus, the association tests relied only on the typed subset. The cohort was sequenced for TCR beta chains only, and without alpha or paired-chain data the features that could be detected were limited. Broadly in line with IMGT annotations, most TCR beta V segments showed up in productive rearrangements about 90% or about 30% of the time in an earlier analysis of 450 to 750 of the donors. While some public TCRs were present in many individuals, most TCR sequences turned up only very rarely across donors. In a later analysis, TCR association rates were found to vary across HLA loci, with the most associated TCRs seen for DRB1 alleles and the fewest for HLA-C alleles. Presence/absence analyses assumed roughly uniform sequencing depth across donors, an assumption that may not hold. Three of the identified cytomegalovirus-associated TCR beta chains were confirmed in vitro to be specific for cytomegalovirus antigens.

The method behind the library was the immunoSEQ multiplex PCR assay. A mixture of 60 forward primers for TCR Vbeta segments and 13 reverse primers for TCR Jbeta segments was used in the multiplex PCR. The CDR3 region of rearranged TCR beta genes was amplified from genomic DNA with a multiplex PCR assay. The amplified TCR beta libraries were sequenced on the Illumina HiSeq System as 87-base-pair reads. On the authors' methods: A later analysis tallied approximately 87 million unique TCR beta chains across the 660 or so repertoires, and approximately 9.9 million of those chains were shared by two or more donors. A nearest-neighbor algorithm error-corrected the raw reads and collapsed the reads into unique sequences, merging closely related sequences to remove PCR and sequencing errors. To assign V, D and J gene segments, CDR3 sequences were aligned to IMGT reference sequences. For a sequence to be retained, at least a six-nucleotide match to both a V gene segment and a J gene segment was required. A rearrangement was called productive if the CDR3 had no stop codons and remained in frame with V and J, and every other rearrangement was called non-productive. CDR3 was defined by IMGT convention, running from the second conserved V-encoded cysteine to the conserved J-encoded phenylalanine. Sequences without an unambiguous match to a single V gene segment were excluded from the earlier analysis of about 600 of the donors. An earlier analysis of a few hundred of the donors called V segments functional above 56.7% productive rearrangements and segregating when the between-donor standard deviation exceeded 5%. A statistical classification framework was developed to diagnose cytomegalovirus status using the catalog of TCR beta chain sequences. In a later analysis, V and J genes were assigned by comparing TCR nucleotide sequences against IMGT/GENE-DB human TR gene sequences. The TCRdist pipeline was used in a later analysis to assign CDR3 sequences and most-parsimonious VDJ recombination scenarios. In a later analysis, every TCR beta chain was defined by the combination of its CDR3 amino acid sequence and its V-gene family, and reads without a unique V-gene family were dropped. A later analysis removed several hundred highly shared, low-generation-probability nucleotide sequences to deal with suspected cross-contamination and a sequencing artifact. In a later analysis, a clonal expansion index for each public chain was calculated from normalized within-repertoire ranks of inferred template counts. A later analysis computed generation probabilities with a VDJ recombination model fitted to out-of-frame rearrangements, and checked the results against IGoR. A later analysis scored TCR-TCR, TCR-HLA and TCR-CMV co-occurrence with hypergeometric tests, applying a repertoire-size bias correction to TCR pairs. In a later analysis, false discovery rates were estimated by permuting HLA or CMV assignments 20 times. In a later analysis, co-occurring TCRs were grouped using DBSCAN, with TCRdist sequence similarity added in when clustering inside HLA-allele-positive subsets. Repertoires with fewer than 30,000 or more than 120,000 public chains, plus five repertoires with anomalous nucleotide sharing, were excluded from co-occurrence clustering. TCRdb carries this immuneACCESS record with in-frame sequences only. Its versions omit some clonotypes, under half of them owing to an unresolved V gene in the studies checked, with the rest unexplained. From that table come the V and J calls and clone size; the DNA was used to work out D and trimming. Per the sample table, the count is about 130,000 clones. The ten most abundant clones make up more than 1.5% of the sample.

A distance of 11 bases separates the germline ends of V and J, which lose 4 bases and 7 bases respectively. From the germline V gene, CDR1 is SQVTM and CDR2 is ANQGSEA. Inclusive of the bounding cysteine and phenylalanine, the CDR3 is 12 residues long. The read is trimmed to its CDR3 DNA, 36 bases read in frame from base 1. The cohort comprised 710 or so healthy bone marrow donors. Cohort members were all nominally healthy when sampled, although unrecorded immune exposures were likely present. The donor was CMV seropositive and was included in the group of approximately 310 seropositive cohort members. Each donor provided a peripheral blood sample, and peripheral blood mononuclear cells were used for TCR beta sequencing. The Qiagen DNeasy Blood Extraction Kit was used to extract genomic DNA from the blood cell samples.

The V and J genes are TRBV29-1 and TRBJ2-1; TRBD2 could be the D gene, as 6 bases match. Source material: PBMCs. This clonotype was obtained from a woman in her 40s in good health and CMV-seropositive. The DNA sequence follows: TGCAGCGTTGGGGGGGTTTCGAATGAGCAGTTCTTC. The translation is CSVGGVSNEQFF.